The present T cell receptor (beta chain) was sequenced within a study of cytomegalovirus exposure and HLA in healthy donors. Trimming cost V 4 bases and J 2 bases; bases outside gene matches: 6. Germline CDR1 MDHEN, CDR2 SYDVKM. The CDR3 is 15 amino acids. Clones were read by immunoSEQ multiplex PCR, and TCRdb kept only the in-frame ones, dropping some. This sample has about 130,000 clones; about 96% occur once, and the top ten carry 1.5% to 2%. The sequence came from a man aged 18 to 35 in good health and CMV-seronegative. Sequencing was performed on PBMCs. The V gene is TRBV28, the J gene TRBJ2-7; TRBD1 aligns across 9 bases. The CDR3 DNA follows: TGTGCCAGCAGTTGGGCGGGGACAGGGACCTACGAGCAGTACTTC. It is translated as CASSWAGTGTYEQYF.